This T cell receptor beta chain originates from a study of human T cells and chemical hapten exposure. The CDR3 is 16 residues long. The germline CDR1 and CDR2 sequences are MNHEY and SVGEGT. The trim removed 2 bases at V and 1 base at J, leaving 3 bases unmatched. TCRdb used MiXCR to reprocess the RACE reads, holding one entry per CDR3 protein. The sample has approximately 86,000 distinct CDR3 sequences, approximately 10% seen once. This clonotype was counted at least ten times. Time point reported: patch test 3, about 24 weeks after DPC sensitization. Treatment described: therapeutic diphenylcyclopropenone sensitization with weekly scalp DPC.

This specimen consisted of whole blood, obtained in connection with sensitization to the hapten diphenylcyclopropenone (DPC). This clonotype was sampled from a woman aged 25-40 years with alopecia areata. Some clones in this sample may be carry-over from other donors' samples. The chain combines TRBV6-2 or TRBV6-3 with TRBJ2-1; 9 positions match TRBD2. The CDR3 sequence is CASSYGAGGSYNEQFF. CDR3 bases: TGTGCCAGCAGTTACGGCGCGGGGGGGTCCTACAATGAGCAGTTCTTC.